This record covers a single T cell receptor (beta chain). Its antigen is not identified. This entry belongs to a study of identical twins. TCRdb called the 5' RACE reads again in MiXCR, with one record for every CDR3 protein. The data contain around 220,000 distinct CDR3 sequences, roughly 10% of them seen just once; the ten biggest clones take up 9% to 10%. The CDR3 is 13 amino acids. Trimming stripped 6 bases from V and 5 bases from J, with 16 bases between. From germline, CDR1 is SQVTM and CDR2 ANQGSEA. Findings of the study overall: Out-of-frame beta sequences exhibited a weaker degree of excess twin sharing.

This TCR derives from a man over 45 in good health. The sample was memory T cells sorted from blood. The chain joins TRBV29-1 to TRBJ2-5; D not resolved. CDR3 DNA sequence: TGCAGCGTAGGCTTAGGGCCGGCGGAGACCCAGTACTTC. Amino acids: CSVGLGPAETQYF.